The TCR beta chain under discussion was sequenced for a study of HIV-infected patients and healthy controls. Study results and caveats: Healthy control repertoires had roughly threefold more distinct CDR3s than untreated HIV+ repertoires, and higher Shannon diversity.

For this clonotype: Its antigen is not identified.

No cell fractionation was done, so the repertoire covers all unsorted peripheral blood T cells. cDNA was made from approximately 0.55 ug RNA using alpha and beta constant primers. Each of the alpha and beta chains got its own library through chain-specific third strand synthesis with indices. TCRdb passed the 5' RACE reads through MiXCR, listing each CDR3 protein once. The sample records under 20,000 distinct CDR3 sequences, almost 9% being singletons. This TCR came from an adult in good health. The source material was blood.

CDR3 nucleotides: TGCGCCAGCAGCCAAGACAGGAGAAAAGAGACCCAGTACTTC. It specifies CASSQDRRKETQYF. This rearrangement joins TRBV4-3 to TRBJ2-5; no definite D call. The CDR3 spans 14 residues. Deletions cut 0 bases from V and 3 bases from J, with 8 bases between. Germline CDR1 reads LGHNA; CDR2 reads YSLEER.